This T cell receptor (beta chain) was retrieved from a study of blood T cell repertoires in COVID-19. The method was immunoSEQ multiplex PCR; TCRdb's version includes in-frame clones alone and lacks a portion of them. Altogether 150,000 to 200,000 clones are present, approximately 88% being singletons, with the ten largest covering roughly a tenth. This CDR3 is built from 16 residues. The germline gives CDR1 SNHLY, CDR2 FYNNEI. V shed 3 bases and J shed 0 bases, with 12 bases lying between them. This sequence originates from a woman aged 80 or older with active or convalescent COVID-19. The chain couples TRBV2 to TRBJ1-5; tentative D call: TRBD1 (5 bases). Material for sequencing was peripheral blood. CDR3 region: CASSDALGGSNQPQHF. The CDR3 DNA is TGTGCCAGCAGTGATGCCCTGGGGGGTAGCAATCAGCCCCAGCATTTT.